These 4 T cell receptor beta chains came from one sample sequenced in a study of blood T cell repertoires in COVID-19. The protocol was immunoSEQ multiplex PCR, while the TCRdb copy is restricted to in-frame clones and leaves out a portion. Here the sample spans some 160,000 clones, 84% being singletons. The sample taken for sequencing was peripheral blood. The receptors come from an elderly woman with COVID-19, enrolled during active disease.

This chain's CDR3 is CASGHRGQETQYF. The CDR3 nucleotides read TGTGCCAGCGGCCACAGGGGACAAGAGACCCAGTACTTC. This chain links TRBV11-2 with TRBJ2-5, with TRBD1 matching 7 bases. Trimming took 8 bases from V and 2 from J; bases not matched to a gene: 5. Germline CDR1 SGHAT, CDR2 FQNNGV. The CDR3 is made up of 13 amino acids. Complete variable domain (other parts from reference TRBV11-2 and TRBJ2-5): EAGVAQSPRYKIIEKRQSVAFWCNPISGHATLYWYQQILGQGPKLLIQFQNNGVVDDSQLPKDRFSAERLKGVDSTLKIQPAKLEDSAVYLCASGHRGQETQYFGPGTRLLVL.

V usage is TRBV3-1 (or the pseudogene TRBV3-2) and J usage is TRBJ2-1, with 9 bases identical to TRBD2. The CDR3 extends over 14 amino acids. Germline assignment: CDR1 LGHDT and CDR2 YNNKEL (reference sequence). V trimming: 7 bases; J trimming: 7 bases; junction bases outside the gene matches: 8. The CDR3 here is CASKASGNRNEQFF. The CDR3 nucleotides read TGTGCCAGCAAAGCTAGCGGGAATCGGAATGAGCAGTTCTTC.

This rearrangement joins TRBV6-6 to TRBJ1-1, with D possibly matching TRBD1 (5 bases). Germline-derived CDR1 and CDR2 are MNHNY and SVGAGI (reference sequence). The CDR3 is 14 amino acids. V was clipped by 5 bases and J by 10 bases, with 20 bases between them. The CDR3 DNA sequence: TGTGCCAGCAGTAATCCCCTCGGGGGGGGTGCAGCTTTCTTT. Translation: CASSNPLGGGAAFF.

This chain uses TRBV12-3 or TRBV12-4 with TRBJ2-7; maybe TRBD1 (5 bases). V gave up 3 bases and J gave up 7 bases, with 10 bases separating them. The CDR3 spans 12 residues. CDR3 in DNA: TGTGCCAGCAGTTTTCCAGGGTGGGAGCAGTACTTC. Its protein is CASSFPGWEQYF.